Listed here is a single T cell receptor beta chain. The antigen is undetermined. This specimen comes from a study of siplizumab effects on memory and regulatory T cells. V was pared by 5 bases and J by 0 bases, with 7 bases between. Germline CDR1 LNHDA, CDR2 SQIVND (reference sequence). The CDR3 contains 14 residues. Findings and limits, study-wide: For siplizumab cultures, the suppressive function of their proliferating Tregs was not confirmed. Among mappable alloreactive CD4+ clones, the Treg-derived fraction averaged approximately 73% with siplizumab versus about 30% in controls.

Assays examined about 10^5 TCR templates per sample. Clones were read by immunoSEQ multiplex PCR, and TCRdb kept only the in-frame ones, dropping some. The sample lists over 100,000 clones; just over 90% were seen once. The material sequenced was Tregs sorted from blood. The V gene is TRBV19, the J gene TRBJ1-4; D ambiguous. The sequence came from a human donor in good health. CDR3: CASSRGATNEKLFF. The DNA of the CDR3 is TGTGCCAGTAGTCGGGGTGCAACTAATGAAAAACTGTTTTTT.